The 20 T cell receptor delta chains presented below share a single source sample, sequenced in a study of γδ T cells in repeated Plasmodium falciparum infection. TCRdb re-analyzed the multiplex PCR reads via CATT. Among around 89,000 delta-chain clones listed, 1.4% were seen once. Gammadelta T cells were flow-sorted from PBMC into Vgamma9/Vdelta2+ and Vdelta2-negative populations for bulk analysis. The sequenced material came from gamma-delta T cells from blood. These receptors were taken from a pool of human donors (malaria-infected and uninfected, not separated).

Turning to this clone: One base separates it from a far larger clone, so it is likely a read error. Additional DNA sequences in this sample encode the identical CDR3. This chain uses TRDV2 with TRDJ1, with a tentative D call TRDD3 (6 bases). TCRdb records no J gene; here it was assigned by comparing the DNA to germline. CDR1 and CDR2 (germline): GEAIGNYY, EKD. CDR3 length: 16 residues. Trimming took 0 bases from V and 4 from J, leaving 17 bases between them. CDR3 residues: CACDTLGARGIDKLIF. CDR3 DNA sequence: TGTGCCTGTGACACCTTGGGGGCCCGGGGAATCGATAAACTCATCTTT.

This clone was detected only a few times. TCRdb lists the protein of a much larger clone for this DNA, which differs at residue 8, so this is likely a read error; the protein given here is translated from the DNA itself. The V call is TRDV2, the J call TRDJ1; 9 positions match TRDD3. Assignment of the J gene here rests on matching the DNA to germline, because TCRdb gives none. Trimming at V came to 0 bases and at J to 2 bases, leaving 9 bases not matched to a gene. In germline, CDR1 is GEAIGNYY, CDR2 EKD. This CDR3 contains 17 residues. For the CDR3, the DNA is TGTGCCTGTGACACCATTGGTCCCCTGGGGGATACCGATAAACTCATCTTT. Residues: CACDTIGPLGDTDKLIF.

About this clone: The amino acid sequence in TCRdb belongs to a much larger clone and departs from this DNA's translation at residue 14, likely a sequencing read error; the sequence shown is translated from the DNA. The V gene is TRDV2, the J gene TRDJ1; possible D gene TRDD3, 5 bases. The J gene was missing in TCRdb and was found by matching the end of the DNA to germline. Germline V lookup: CDR1 GEAIGNYY, CDR2 EKD. The CDR3 has 21 residues. Deletions cut 1 base from V and 0 bases from J, with 29 bases between. CDR3: CACDTLGVLSRGASYTDKLIF. CDR3 bases: TGTGCCTGTGACACGCTCGGAGTTCTCTCTCGTGGGGCCTCGTACACCGATAAACTCATCTTT.

With regard to this clone: This DNA translates differently at residue 7 from the TCRdb protein, which is that of a much larger clone; a read error is likely, and the protein shown is the DNA's own translation. The chain couples TRDV2 to TRDJ1; no clear D gene. Matching the DNA to germline supplied the J gene, which TCRdb does not give. The CDR3 has 16 residues. V was trimmed by 0 bases and J by 1 base, leaving 14 bases between them. CDR1 is GEAIGNYY, CDR2 EKD, per germline. CDR3 in amino acids: CACDTIPREITDKLIF. CDR3 DNA: TGTGCCTGTGACACCATTCCGCGGGAGATCACCGATAAACTCATCTTT.

This clone was picked up many times. V gene TRDV1 combines with J gene TRDJ1, with TRDD3 identical over 11 bases. The junction had 14 bases not matched to a gene; V was cut back by 1 base and J by 4 bases. The CDR3 has 19 amino acids. Germline values: CDR1 TSWWSYY, CDR2 QGS. The CDR3 DNA reads TGTGCTCTTGGGGAACGAACTCCCCCTAGACTGGGGGATATCGATAAACTCATCTTT. Encoded protein: CALGERTPPRLGDIDKLIF.

As for this clone: The translation of this DNA and the TCRdb protein of a much larger clone differ at residue 13, probably owing to a read error; the protein shown here is translated from the DNA. The rearrangement links TRDV1 to TRDJ1; 9 bases agree with TRDD3. The J gene, absent from TCRdb, was called here by matching the DNA to germline. The CDR3 totals 20 residues. Germline loops: CDR1 TSWWSYY, CDR2 QGS. J gave up 0 bases and V 3 bases, and 17 bases lay outside the gene matches. The CDR3 sequence is CALGEARRLGDPGYTDKLIF. The DNA of the CDR3 is TGTGCTCTTGGGGAGGCTAGGAGGCTGGGGGATCCTGGGTACACCGATAAACTCATCTTT.

There are a few counts of this clone. TCRdb pairs this DNA with a much larger clone's protein that differs at residue 8, likely a read error; the protein shown was translated from the DNA. The rearrangement uses TRDV1 and TRDJ1, with a possible D match to TRDD3 (5 bases). Germline V CDR1 and CDR2: TSWWSYY, QGS. The CDR3 has 15 amino acids. Trimming cost V 3 bases and J 4 bases, with 15 bases left between them. Written as DNA, the CDR3 is TGTGCTCTTGGGGATTTTCGGTGCGGGGGCGATAAACTCATCTTT. As protein: CALGDFRCGGDKLIF.

This clone has a count of ten or more. The TCRdb protein comes from a much larger clone and disagrees with this DNA's translation at residue 16, likely due to a read error; the protein given here is derived from the DNA. V is TRDV2 and J is TRDJ1; 7 bases align to TRDD3. CDR3 length: 17 residues. From germline, CDR1 is GEAIGNYY and CDR2 EKD. The CDR3 sequence: CACDTQYWGRDDDKLTF. CDR3 coding DNA: TGTGCCTGTGACACTCAATACTGGGGCAGAGACGACGATAAACTCACCTTT.

This clone was picked up many times. J is TRDJ1 and V is TRDV1, with 9 nucleotides matching TRDD3. After removal of 1 base from V and 4 bases from J, the junction contained 16 bases not matched to a gene. Germline assignment: CDR1 TSWWSYY and CDR2 QGS. This CDR3 has 19 amino acids. CDR3: CALGEPGPPTGGPSDKLIF. The CDR3 DNA is TGTGCTCTTGGGGAACCAGGGCCTCCTACTGGGGGACCGAGCGATAAACTCATCTTT.

There are a few counts of this clone. This DNA translates differently at residue 3 from the TCRdb protein, which is that of a much larger clone; a read error is likely, and the protein shown is the DNA's own translation. The chain uses TRDV3 and TRDJ1; D unclear. V lost 4 bases to trimming and J lost 0 bases, with 27 bases between them. Germline V CDR1 and CDR2: TVYSNPD, GDNSRS (reference sequence). There are 18 residues in the CDR3. CDR3 DNA sequence: TGTGCCTCTTACGGTCCCAGCCGTCCATCGTCGTACACCGATAAACTCATCTTT. It translates to CASYGPSRPSSYTDKLIF.

This clone was counted between two and nine times. A read error likely explains why the TCRdb protein, taken from a much larger clone, differs from this DNA's translation at residue 16; the protein shown is translated from the DNA. The V call is TRDV1, the J call TRDJ1, with 10 bases that match TRDD3. Germline V CDR1 and CDR2: TSWWSYY, QGS. The CDR3 has 22 amino acids. V dropped 3 bases and J dropped 1; count of bases not matched to a gene: 23. The CDR3 nucleotides are TGTGCTCTTGGGGACGCTCTTCTTACCGCAGAAACTGGGGGATTCCTCACCGATAAACTCATCTTT. Protein sequence: CALGDALLTAETGGFLTDKLIF.

In the case of this clone: TCRdb's protein for this DNA is that of a much larger clone and differs from the translation at residue 15, likely a read error; the protein shown is the DNA translation. This chain joins TRAV36/DV7 and TRDJ1; TRDD2 is a possible D gene (9 bases). Trimming pared 5 bases from V and 0 bases from J, leaving 47 bases between. The CDR3 spans 25 residues. The germline CDR1 and CDR2 sequences are VTNFRS and LTSSGIE (reference sequence). CDR3 amino acids: CAVFLAFLPRGIWSVSTGYTDKLIF. CDR3 sequence (DNA): TGTGCTGTTTTCTTAGCCTTCCTACCCCGGGGGATATGGTCAGTGAGTACGGGGTACACCGATAAACTCATCTTT.

This clone was picked up a small number of times. A far larger clone is a single base away, which makes a read error likely. Other DNA sequences in this specimen translate into the identical CDR3. The rearrangement uses TRDV3 and TRDJ2; tentative D call: TRDD2 (9 bases). Germline-derived CDR1 and CDR2 are TVYSNPD and GDNSRS (reference sequence). The CDR3 runs to 19 residues. The CDR3 loop is CAFLGLPTSWGILTAQLFF. The CDR3 nucleotides read TGTGCCTTCCTAGGCCTTCCTACGTCTTGGGGGATCTTGACAGCACAGCTCTTCTTT.

This clone was recorded a few times. Translating this DNA gives a protein that differs at residue 12 from the TCRdb one, which belongs to a much larger clone; a read error is likely, and the protein shown is this translation. This sequence joins TRDV2 and TRDJ1; 9 bases match TRDD2. From germline, CDR1 is GEAIGNYY and CDR2 EKD. With 2 bases clipped from V and 0 bases from J, the junction kept 18 bases outside the gene matches. This CDR3 comprises 20 residues. This chain's CDR3 is CACDRPSYGLGGPYTDKLIF. The CDR3, as DNA: TGTGCCTGTGACAGGCCTTCCTACGGTCTGGGGGGCCCTTACACCGATAAACTCATCTTT.

This clone was seen only a few times. The TCRdb record carries a much larger clone's protein, which differs from this DNA's translation at residue 3; a read error is the likely cause, and the protein listed here is the DNA translation. V usage is TRDV2 and J usage is TRDJ2, with TRDD3 matching over 7 bases. The J gene, not given by TCRdb, was assigned here from a germline match of the nucleotide sequence. The CDR3 has 13 amino acids. Per germline, CDR1 GEAIGNYY and CDR2 EKD. V was pared by 7 bases and J by 4 bases, with 5 bases of the junction left unmatched. This chain's CDR3 is CAWDYWGTAQLFF. The CDR3 DNA is TGTGCCTGGGATTACTGGGGGACAGCACAACTCTTCTTT.

Concerning this clone itself: The protein given by TCRdb reflects a much larger clone and differs at residue 10 from this DNA's translation, likely from a read error; the protein shown is the DNA's translation. The chain couples TRDV2 to TRDJ1, with 9 bases fitting TRDD3. No J segment appears in TCRdb, so it was assigned here by matching the sequence to germline. This CDR3 contains 21 residues. Germline values: CDR1 GEAIGNYY, CDR2 EKD. The junction had 19 bases not matched to a gene; V was cut back by 0 bases and J by 0 bases. The CDR3 reads CACDTVTGGHTIPSHTDKLIF. CDR3 sequence (DNA): TGTGCCTGTGACACCGTTACTGGGGGACACACCATTCCTTCCCACACCGATAAACTCATCTTT.

This clone was seen at least ten times. TCRdb's listed protein matches a much larger clone and diverges from this DNA's translation at residue 5, likely through a read error; the protein shown comes from the DNA. The chain employs TRDV2 and TRDJ1; no definite D call. The CDR3 sequence is 16 residues long. Germline loops: CDR1 GEAIGNYY, CDR2 EKD. With 3 bases removed from V and 1 base from J, the gap between germline ends came to 17 bases. CDR3 bases: TGTGCCTGTGACGCAGGCGAAGGACCCACCACCGATAAACTCATCTTT. Its translation: CACDAGEGPTTDKLIF.

For this clone: TCRdb shows a much larger clone's protein in place of this DNA's translation, and the two differ at residue 13, likely through a read error; the protein shown is translated from the DNA. V and J are TRDV1 and TRDJ4; tentatively, D is TRDD2 or TRDD3 (5 bases each). V lost 1 base to trimming and J lost 0 bases, with 33 bases between them. In germline, CDR1 is TSWWSYY, CDR2 QGS. The CDR3 has 22 amino acids. CDR3 region: CALGEPSHGLRTCGIPTRPLIF. The DNA of the CDR3 is TGTGCTCTTGGGGAACCATCCCATGGCCTACGTACCTGTGGGATCCCAACCAGACCCCTGATCTTT.

The V call is TRDV1, the J call TRDJ1; 7 bases match TRDD3. TCRdb carries no J gene annotation; the J gene was assigned here by matching the DNA with germline. From germline, CDR1 is TSWWSYY and CDR2 QGS. The CDR3 is 19 amino acids. After removal of 5 bases from V and 3 bases from J, the junction contained 21 bases not matched to a gene. The CDR3 DNA sequence: TGTGCTCTTGGGATACCATTTGGCTCACGGCGAGGATACGCCGATAAACTCATCTTT. Its protein is CALGIPFGSRRGYADKLIF.

Regarding this clone: This sequence is one base from a far larger clone and is likely a read error. The sample carries other DNA sequences with the same CDR3. The DNA of the CDR3 is TGTGCCCTTGCCTCTACGCAGCCTTCCTACCACCAGGGTTCCGAATTAGGTAAACTCATCTTT. This gives the protein CALASTQPSYHQGSELGKLIF. This chain connects TRDV1 to TRDJ1, with 9 nucleotides matching TRDD2. CDR1 is TSWWSYY, CDR2 QGS, per germline. This CDR3 has 21 residues.